These 25 T cell receptor beta chains originate from one sample sequenced in a study of blood T cell repertoires in COVID-19. Method: immunoSEQ multiplex PCR; TCRdb's copy keeps in-frame clones and lacks some. The sample consists of approximately 76,000 clones, roughly 86% of them appearing once. Sequencing was done on a sample of peripheral blood. The receptors come from a woman aged 55-70 years with acute or convalescent COVID-19.

The gene calls are TRBV6-5 and TRBJ1-6, with D tentatively TRBD1 (6 bases). CDR1 and CDR2 (germline): MNHEY, SVGAGI. V gave up 0 bases and J gave up 7 bases, with 10 bases separating them. This CDR3 is 15 amino acids long. The CDR3 DNA follows: TGTGCCAGCAGTTACTCCGGACAGAGGAATTCACCCCTCCACTTT. Protein: CASSYSGQRNSPLHF.

J is TRBJ1-2 and V is TRBV27; D is uncertain. Trimming removed 0 bases at V and 4 bases at J, with 12 bases between. Germline values: CDR1 MNHEY, CDR2 SMNVEV (reference sequence). The CDR3 is 15 amino acids. As DNA, the CDR3 is TGTGCCAGCAGTTTATCGCCTAGGCTAGGCTATGGCTACACCTTC. Translation: CASSLSPRLGYGYTF.

The chain couples TRBV18 to TRBJ2-5; 11 bases agree with TRBD2. CDR1 and CDR2 (germline): KGHSH, LQKENI. V shed 3 bases, J shed 5 bases, and the junction held 5 bases outside the gene matches. The CDR3 sequence is 15 residues long. CDR3 in DNA: TGTGCCAGCTCACCCACTAGCGGGGGCACGGAGACCCAGTACTTC. Translating it yields CASSPTSGGTETQYF.

V usage is TRBV28 and J usage is TRBJ2-6; possibly TRBD1 for D (6 bases). With 0 bases removed from V and 2 bases from J, the gap between germline ends came to 11 bases. The length of the CDR3 is 17 residues. CDR1 is MDHEN, CDR2 SYDVKM, per germline. CDR3 coding DNA: TGTGCCAGCAGTTTATGGACCACAGGGACTGGGGCCAACGTCCTGACTTTC. Its protein is CASSLWTTGTGANVLTF.

V and J are TRBV2 and TRBJ2-1, with no clear D. Germline V gene data show CDR1 as SNHLY and CDR2 as FYNNEI. V was clipped by 2 bases and J by 8 bases, with 4 bases between them. The CDR3 totals 11 residues. The CDR3, as DNA: TGTGCCAGCAGTGAATCTCATGAGCAGTTCTTC. It encodes CASSESHEQFF.

DNA for the CDR3: TGCGCCAGCAGCCATGCCCCGGGACTAGCGGGGGACGTGCAGTTCTTC. It encodes CASSHAPGLAGDVQFF. This chain uses TRBV4-1 with TRBJ2-1, with 14 bases that match TRBD2. J lost 12 bases, V lost 3 bases, and 10 bases had no gene match. The CDR3 is made up of 16 amino acids. Germline lookup yields CDR1 MGHRA and CDR2 YSYEKL.

This rearrangement joins TRBV19 to TRBJ2-1; D may be TRBD1 (7 bases). The CDR3 totals 13 residues. Trimming cost V 4 bases and J 8 bases, with 12 bases left between them. Germline CDR1 LNHDA, CDR2 SQIVND (reference sequence). For the CDR3, the DNA is TGTGCCAGTAGTACGCAGGGGGGCGATGAGCAGTTCTTC. This codes for CASSTQGGDEQFF.

This clone was observed once. V is TRBV6-2 or TRBV6-3 and J is TRBJ2-5; a possible D gene is TRBD1 (6 bases). Germline assignment: CDR1 MNHEY and CDR2 SVGEGT. Trimming left V 4 bases short and J 5 bases short, with 17 bases between. This CDR3 has 15 amino acids. Here the CDR3 DNA reads TGTGCCAGCAGTTCCCCGGGACAACGCGGGGAGACCCAGTACTTC. It is translated as CASSSPGQRGETQYF.

The J gene is TRBJ2-2, the V gene TRBV6-5, with D possibly TRBD1 on 5 matching bases. CDR3 length: 15 amino acids. The V end was cut by 8 bases, the J end by 4 bases, with 17 bases between. Germline-derived CDR1 and CDR2 are MNHEY and SVGAGI. CDR3 residues: CASAYRRISTGELFF. CDR3 bases: TGTGCCAGCGCCTACAGGCGAATTTCCACCGGGGAGCTGTTTTTT.

The chain joins TRBV2 to TRBJ2-5; D might be TRBD1 (6 bases). The germline V and J ends were trimmed by 0 bases and 5 bases, with 16 bases remaining between them. CDR1 is SNHLY, CDR2 FYNNEI, per germline. The CDR3 runs to 16 residues. The CDR3 bases are TGTGCCAGCAGTGAAGCGTTAGGCAGGGGCGGGGAGACCCAGTACTTC. The encoded protein is CASSEALGRGGETQYF.

The chain links TRBV5-8 to TRBJ2-5, with 11 positions matching TRBD2. V dropped 4 bases and J dropped 1; count of bases not matched to a gene: 3. Germline loops: CDR1 SGHTS, CDR2 YDEGEE. This CDR3 has 15 amino acids. The CDR3 bases are TGTGCCAGCAGCGCACTAGCGGGGGCCCAAGAGACCCAGTACTTC. It encodes CASSALAGAQETQYF.

The rearrangement joins TRBV10-1 to TRBJ2-1, with 10 bases aligning to TRBD1. CDR1 is WNHNN, CDR2 SYGVQD, per germline (reference sequence). V was clipped by 5 bases and J by 9 bases; unmatched bases: 7. The CDR3 length is 14 residues. The CDR3 here is CASSPGTGVGEQFF. In nucleotides, the CDR3 is TGCGCCAGCAGTCCAGGGACAGGGGTCGGTGAGCAGTTCTTC.

The chain employs TRBV29-1 and TRBJ2-7, with a tentative D call TRBD1 (5 bases). V was shortened by 5 bases and J by 2 bases, with 16 bases between the two germline ends. The CDR3 extends over 14 amino acids. Germline lookup yields CDR1 SQVTM and CDR2 ANQGSEA. In DNA form, the CDR3 reads TGCAGCGTTCTTGGGCAGGGTCACCCCTACGAGCAGTACTTC. It encodes CSVLGQGHPYEQYF.

This clone was observed a few times. The chain combines TRBV5-1 with TRBJ2-2; a weak D match, TRBD1 (6 bases). The CDR3 loop spans 15 amino acids. V shed 4 bases and J shed 1 base, with 11 bases lying between them. Germline V gene data show CDR1 as SGHRS and CDR2 as YFSETQ. CDR3: CASSAGQLNTGELFF. The CDR3, as DNA: TGCGCCAGCAGCGCAGGACAGCTGAACACCGGGGAGCTGTTTTTT.

The chain carries TRBV27 and TRBJ2-7; TRBD2 agrees at 8 bases. This CDR3 has 15 residues. Losses at the gene ends were 0 bases for V and 4 bases for J; bases not matched to a gene: 5. The germline V gene encodes CDR1 MNHEY and CDR2 SMNVEV (reference sequence). The CDR3: CASSLSKERGYEQYF. CDR3 in DNA: TGTGCCAGCAGTTTATCGAAAGAGCGGGGGTACGAGCAGTACTTC.

This chain links TRBV3-1 (or the pseudogene TRBV3-2) with TRBJ2-3; D remains ambiguous. This CDR3 has 12 amino acids. The germline V gene has CDR1 LGHDT and CDR2 YNNKEL (reference sequence). Trimming shortened V by 6 bases and J by 3 bases, and 7 bases separated the two germline ends. For the CDR3, the DNA is TGTGCCAGCAGTCGACTTACAGATACGCAGTATTTT. Protein product: CASSRLTDTQYF.

This clone was detected a few times. The chain links TRBV4-1 to TRBJ1-2; 9 bases are shared with TRBD1. With V trimmed by 4 bases and J by 4 bases, 13 bases remained unmatched. Germline CDR1 and CDR2: MGHRA and YSYEKL. The CDR3 runs 17 residues. The CDR3 coding sequence is TGCGCCAGCAGCCGACATAATGGAGGACAGGGGAGCTATGGCTACACCTTC. It translates to CASSRHNGGQGSYGYTF.

This chain connects TRBV5-1 to TRBJ1-3; D possibly corresponds to TRBD1 (6 bases). The CDR3 loop spans 13 amino acids. V lost 4 bases to trimming and J lost 4 bases, with 9 bases between them. Germline CDR1 is SGHRS and CDR2 is YFSETQ. This CDR3 is CASSLDSGNTIYF. The CDR3 nucleotides are TGCGCCAGCAGCCTGGACAGCGGAAACACCATATATTTT.

The chain is built from TRBV5-7 and TRBJ2-1, with 8 bases identical to TRBD1. TRBV5-7 is an ORF, and what it does is uncertain. This CDR3 is built from 14 residues. With V trimmed by 0 bases and J by 9 bases, 5 bases remained unmatched. The CDR3 DNA sequence: TGTGCCAGCAGCTTGGGACAGGGGTTTTGTGAGCAGTTCTTC. Translated, it gives CASSLGQGFCEQFF.

This chain links TRBV29-1 with TRBJ2-1; 9 nucleotides match TRBD2. V shed 4 bases, J shed 8 bases, and the junction held 0 bases outside the gene matches. Germline lookup yields CDR1 SQVTM and CDR2 ANQGSEA. CDR3 length equals 11 residues. DNA of the CDR3: TGCAGCGTTGGACTAGCGGATGAGCAGTTCTTC. This encodes CSVGLADEQFF.

The rearrangement links TRBV2 to TRBJ1-3; 8 bases fit TRBD1. Germline CDR1 is SNHLY and CDR2 is FYNNEI. This CDR3 region has 15 residues. Germline trimming cut 3 bases from V and 0 bases from J; bases unmatched to any gene: 1. CDR3 in DNA: TGTGCCAGCAGTGATGGACAGGGCTCTGGAAACACCATATATTTT. Translating it yields CASSDGQGSGNTIYF.

The chain uses TRBV5-1 and TRBJ2-3; no clear D. This CDR3 is built from 15 residues. V dropped 0 bases and J dropped 0 bases, with 8 bases sitting between them. Germline CDR1 reads SGHRS; CDR2 reads YFSETQ. The chain's CDR3 is CASSLDGDSTDTQYF. The CDR3 nucleotides read TGCGCCAGCAGCTTGGACGGTGATAGCACAGATACGCAGTATTTT. Using reference TRBV5-1 and TRBJ2-3 for the parts outside the CDR3, the full variable domain is KAGVTQTPRYLIKTRGQQVTLSCSPISGHRSVSWYQQTPGQGLQFLFEYFSETQRNKGNFPGRFSGRQFSNSRSEMNVSTLELGDSALYLCASSLDGDSTDTQYFGPGTRLTVL.

This clone was detected only once. This rearrangement joins TRBV7-2 to TRBJ2-3; 14 bases agree with TRBD2. Germline trimming cut 1 base from V and 4 bases from J; bases unmatched to any gene: 4. The germline V gene encodes CDR1 SGHTA and CDR2 FQGNSA. The CDR3 spans 17 residues. The CDR3 here is CASSLGSTSGGADTQYF. For the CDR3, the DNA is TGTGCCAGCAGCTTAGGGTCGACTAGCGGGGGGGCAGATACGCAGTATTTT.

V usage is TRBV13 and J usage is TRBJ2-2; a possible D gene is TRBD1 (6 bases). The CDR3 covers 17 residues. V lost 6 bases, J lost 0 bases, and 17 bases lay in between. Germline V gene lookup returns CDR1 PRHDT and CDR2 FYEKMQ (reference sequence). This chain's CDR3 is CASRRGRTAANTGELFF. In DNA, the CDR3 is TGTGCCAGCAGGAGAGGAAGGACAGCCGCGAACACCGGGGAGCTGTTTTTT.

This rearrangement joins TRBV5-6 to TRBJ2-2; TRBD2 agrees at 11 bases. The CDR3 contains 16 residues. V shed 2 bases and J 5 bases; nucleotides not matched to a gene: 5. Germline CDR1 and CDR2: SGHDT and YYEEEE. The CDR3 is CASSFSGGAGTGELFF. The CDR3 DNA sequence: TGTGCCAGCAGCTTTAGCGGGGGGGCCGGGACCGGGGAGCTGTTTTTT.